These 21 T cell receptor beta chains came from one sample sequenced in a study of shared clonotypes between healthy human individuals. The table came from immunoSEQ multiplex PCR; TCRdb's copy has only in-frame clones and leaves some out. This table holds under 2.5 million clones, 85% to 95% found once. What was sequenced was naive CD4+ T cells from PBMCs. Subset specified: CD45RA+ positively selected. The receptors shown here come from a man between 18 and 35 years old in good health. Some clones in this sample may be carry-over from other donors' samples.

V and J are TRBV4-2 and TRBJ2-5; 8 bases are shared with TRBD1. With 3 bases clipped from V and 5 bases from J, the junction kept 5 bases outside the gene matches. CDR3 length: 14 residues. Germline assignment: CDR1 LGHNA and CDR2 YNFKEQ. For the CDR3, the DNA is TGTGCCAGCAGCCAGGACAGGGTTGAGGAGACCCAGTACTTC. It codes for CASSQDRVEETQYF.

The chain combines TRBV19 with TRBJ2-2; 12 nucleotides match TRBD2. The germline gives CDR1 LNHDA, CDR2 SQIVND (reference sequence). The CDR3 consists of 17 residues. After removal of 6 bases from V and 5 bases from J, the junction contained 10 bases not matched to a gene. The CDR3 region is CASRIGLAGGPTGELFF. In DNA form, the CDR3 reads TGTGCCAGTAGAATTGGTCTAGCGGGAGGGCCTACCGGGGAGCTGTTTTTT.

This clone was counted a few times. The rearrangement links TRBV29-1 to TRBJ1-2; 7 nucleotides agree with TRBD1. V gave up 7 bases and J gave up 12 bases; unmatched junction bases: 11. Germline V gene lookup returns CDR1 SQVTM and CDR2 ANQGSEA. The CDR3 is 11 amino acids. CDR3 DNA sequence: TGCAGCGCCCGGGACAGAGACACCAACACCTTC. It encodes CSARDRDTNTF.

This chain joins TRBV6-7 and TRBJ2-1; unclear D gene. TRBV6-7 is recorded as an ORF, its role being uncertain. Trimming pared 0 bases from V and 5 bases from J, leaving 17 bases between. This CDR3 spans 17 amino acids. Written as DNA, the CDR3 is TGTGCCAGCAGTTACTCGAAGGTTGCGTCCCTGAACAATGAGCAGTTCTTC. Translation: CASSYSKVASLNNEQFF.

In its sample, this clone was seen once. The chain employs TRBV5-4 and TRBJ2-7, with 8 positions matching TRBD1. V lost 4 bases to trimming and J lost 3 bases; unmatched junction nucleotides: 0. Per germline, CDR1 SGHNT and CDR2 YYREEE (reference sequence). The CDR3 spans 12 residues. CDR3 sequence: CASSGQGYEQYF. The CDR3, as DNA: TGTGCCAGCAGCGGACAGGGCTACGAGCAGTACTTC.

Only one count was recorded for this clone. The gene calls are TRBV2 and TRBJ1-3, with D hard to call. Trimming left V 9 bases short and J 0 bases short, with 12 bases between. This CDR3 comprises 14 residues. CDR1 and CDR2 from the germline V gene are SNHLY and FYNNEI. CDR3 protein: CARATNFSGNTIYF. In DNA form, the CDR3 reads TGTGCCAGGGCTACAAATTTCTCTGGAAACACCATATATTTT.

V is TRBV5-6 and J is TRBJ2-3; D gene ambiguous. The germline V and J ends were trimmed by 3 bases and 1 base, with 9 bases remaining between them. Germline V lookup: CDR1 SGHDT, CDR2 YYEEEE. This CDR3 is built from 14 residues. The CDR3 protein is CASSSGPGTDTQYF. In DNA, the CDR3 is TGTGCCAGCAGCTCAGGTCCTGGCACAGATACGCAGTATTTT.

This rearrangement joins TRBV11-2 to TRBJ1-3; unclear D gene. Per germline, CDR1 SGHAT and CDR2 FQNNGV. This CDR3 spans 16 amino acids. V was cut by 5 bases and J by 0 bases, with 14 bases left in between. The CDR3 here is CASSRERVSSGNTIYF. CDR3 nucleotide sequence: TGTGCCAGCAGCCGGGAAAGGGTCAGCTCTGGAAACACCATATATTTT. Together with reference TRBV11-2 and TRBJ1-3, the CDR3 gives the full variable domain: EAGVAQSPRYKIIEKRQSVAFWCNPISGHATLYWYQQILGQGPKLLIQFQNNGVVDDSQLPKDRFSAERLKGVDSTLKIQPAKLEDSAVYLCASSRERVSSGNTIYFGEGSWLTVV.

The CDR3 reads CASSLTPAPATEAFF. Here the CDR3 DNA reads TGTGCCAGCAGCTTAACCCCTGCCCCGGCCACTGAAGCTTTCTTT. The chain is built from TRBV7-3 and TRBJ1-1; D gene uncertain. Trimming cost V 0 bases and J 4 bases, with 12 bases left between them. The length of the CDR3 is 15 residues. Looked up from germline, CDR1 is SGHTA and CDR2 is FQGTGA.

V is TRBV6-4 and J is TRBJ1-2; D ambiguous. CDR1 is MRHNA, CDR2 SNTAGT, per germline. V shed 2 bases and J shed 7 bases, with 11 bases lying between them. The CDR3 consists of 13 residues. The CDR3 nucleotides are TGTGCCAGCAGTGACCCGAACGGGGTTGGCTACACCTTC. Translated, it gives CASSDPNGVGYTF.

As concerns this clone: A read error may account for a junction end that differs from germline. The CDR3 DNA reads TGTGCCAGCAGCTCCCGTCGGGACTCTAGCCCGATCTTT. It translates to CASSSRRDSSPIF. This chain connects TRBV11-2 to TRBJ1-1; possible D gene TRBD1, 5 bases. The CDR3 is 13 amino acids. The germline V gene encodes CDR1 SGHAT and CDR2 FQNNGV.

The chain employs TRBV4-1 and TRBJ2-3, with 7 bases identical to TRBD2. Germline V CDR1 and CDR2: MGHRA, YSYEKL. The CDR3 is made up of 18 amino acids. With V trimmed by 0 bases and J by 3 bases, 12 bases remained unmatched. The chain's CDR3 is CASSQERVREGSTDTQYF. Written as DNA, the CDR3 is TGCGCCAGCAGCCAAGAGAGGGTAAGGGAGGGTTCAACAGATACGCAGTATTTT.

This clone was counted only a few times. The chain couples TRBV9 to TRBJ2-2; a possible D gene is TRBD2 (6 bases). V was pared by 4 bases and J by 3 bases, with 19 bases between. Germline values: CDR1 SGDLS, CDR2 YYNGEE. This CDR3 has 17 residues. The CDR3 DNA sequence: TGTGCCAGCAGCCCTCAGGGAGGAGTAGGAGACACCGGGGAGCTGTTTTTT. Protein: CASSPQGGVGDTGELFF.

Remarks on this clone: This CDR3 is also generated by other DNA sequences in the sample. The chain links TRBV28 to TRBJ2-3; 8 positions match TRBD1. After removal of 6 bases from V and 4 bases from J, the junction contained 6 bases not matched to a gene. The V gene's germline CDR1 is MDHEN and CDR2 SYDVKM. The CDR3 is 14 amino acids. CDR3 nucleotides: TGTGCCAGCAGCCCGGACAGGGCGTCAGATACGCAGTATTTT. Translating gives CASSPDRASDTQYF. Looking up the rest from reference TRBV28 and TRBJ2-3 gives the full variable domain: DVKVTQSSRYLVKRTGEKVFLECVQDMDHENMFWYRQDPGLGLRLIYFSYDVKMKEKGDIPEGYSVSREKKERFSLILESASTNQTSMYLCASSPDRASDTQYFGPGTRLTVL.

This chain joins TRBV4-3 and TRBJ1-2, with a tentative D call TRBD1 (5 bases). V gave up 1 base and J gave up 6 bases, with 18 bases separating them. The CDR3 totals 16 residues. CDR1 is LGHNA and CDR2 is YSLEER in the germline V gene. CDR3 DNA sequence: TGCGCCAGCAGCCAAGTCTCGTTCGGGGACCTTAATGGCTACACCTTC. This codes for CASSQVSFGDLNGYTF.

The CDR3 loop is CASSAQNSYNEQFF. CDR3 in DNA: TGTGCCAGCAGCGCGCAGAATTCCTACAATGAGCAGTTCTTC. The genes are TRBV5-4 and TRBJ2-1; no reliable D call. The germline CDR1 and CDR2 sequences are SGHNT and YYREEE (reference sequence). CDR3 length equals 14 residues. Trimming cost V 4 bases and J 1 base, with 9 bases left between them.

A few counts support this clone. This chain uses TRBV7-9 with TRBJ1-2; 9 positions agree with TRBD1. V was pared by 2 bases and J by 3 bases, with 1 base of the junction left unmatched. The CDR3 runs to 14 residues. The germline CDR1 and CDR2 sequences are SEHNR and FQNEAQ (reference sequence). CDR3 bases: TGTGCCAGCAGCTTATGGGACAGGGACTATGGCTACACCTTC. Amino acids: CASSLWDRDYGYTF.

The genes are TRBV6-5 and TRBJ1-1, with D unresolved. Germline V gene data show CDR1 as MNHEY and CDR2 as SVGAGI. This CDR3 comprises 15 residues. Trimming took 7 bases from V and 0 from J, leaving 15 bases between them. The CDR3 region is CASIRSPHMNTEAFF. In nucleotides, the CDR3 is TGTGCCAGCATAAGATCCCCTCATATGAACACTGAAGCTTTCTTT.

This clone was recorded once. The chain carries TRBV28 and TRBJ2-3; D remains ambiguous. V lost 5 bases and J lost 2, with 14 bases in between. Germline V gene data show CDR1 as MDHEN and CDR2 as SYDVKM. The CDR3 sequence is 15 residues long. CDR3 in amino acids: CASSGRLALTDTQYF. CDR3 nucleotides: TGTGCCAGCAGTGGGCGCCTGGCCCTCACAGATACGCAGTATTTT. The whole variable domain, remainder taken from reference TRBV28 and TRBJ2-3, is DVKVTQSSRYLVKRTGEKVFLECVQDMDHENMFWYRQDPGLGLRLIYFSYDVKMKEKGDIPEGYSVSREKKERFSLILESASTNQTSMYLCASSGRLALTDTQYFGPGTRLTVL.

V gene TRBV7-3 combines with J gene TRBJ2-7; 9 bases line up with TRBD1. The germline gives CDR1 SGHTA, CDR2 FQGTGA. This CDR3 has 14 residues. Trimming cost V 3 bases and J 6 bases; bases outside gene matches: 6. In DNA form, the CDR3 reads TGTGCCAGCAGCTTGACGGGGACAGGGTCCGAGCAGTACTTC. Residues: CASSLTGTGSEQYF.

The genes are TRBV7-9 and TRBJ1-4; a weak D match, TRBD1 (6 bases). V lost 6 bases to trimming and J lost 0 bases, with 11 bases between them. Germline V gene sequence: CDR1 SEHNR, CDR2 FQNEAQ (reference sequence). The CDR3 spans 15 residues. The CDR3, as DNA: TGTGCCAGCAGGGATACAGGGCCAACTAATGAAAAACTGTTTTTT. Encoded protein: CASRDTGPTNEKLFF.